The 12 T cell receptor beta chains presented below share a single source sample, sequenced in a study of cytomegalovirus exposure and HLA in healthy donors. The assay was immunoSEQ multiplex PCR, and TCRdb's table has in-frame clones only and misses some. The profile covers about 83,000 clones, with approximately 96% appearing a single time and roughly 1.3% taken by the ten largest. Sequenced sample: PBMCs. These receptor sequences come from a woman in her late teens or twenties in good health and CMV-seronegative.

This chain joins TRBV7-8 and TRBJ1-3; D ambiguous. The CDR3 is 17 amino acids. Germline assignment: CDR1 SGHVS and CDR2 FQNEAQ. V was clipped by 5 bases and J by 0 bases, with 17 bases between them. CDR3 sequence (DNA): TGTGCCAGCAGCCCGCAGGTCTGGTACTCCTCTGGAAACACCATATATTTT. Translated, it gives CASSPQVWYSSGNTIYF. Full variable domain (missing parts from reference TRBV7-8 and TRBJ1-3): GAGVSQSPRYKVAKRGQDVALRCDPISGHVSLFWYQQALGQGPEFLTYFQNEAQLDKSGLPSDRFFAERPEGSVSTLKIQRTQQEDSAVYLCASSPQVWYSSGNTIYFGEGSWLTVV.

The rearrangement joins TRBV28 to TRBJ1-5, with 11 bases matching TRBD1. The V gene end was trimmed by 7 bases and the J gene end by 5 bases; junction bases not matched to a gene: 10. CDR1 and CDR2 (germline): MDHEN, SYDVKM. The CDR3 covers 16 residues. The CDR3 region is CASTVPGQGDDQPQHF. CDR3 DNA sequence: TGTGCCAGCACGGTTCCGGGACAGGGGGACGATCAGCCCCAGCATTTT. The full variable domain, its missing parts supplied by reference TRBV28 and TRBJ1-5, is DVKVTQSSRYLVKRTGEKVFLECVQDMDHENMFWYRQDPGLGLRLIYFSYDVKMKEKGDIPEGYSVSREKKERFSLILESASTNQTSMYLCASTVPGQGDDQPQHFGDGTRLSIL.

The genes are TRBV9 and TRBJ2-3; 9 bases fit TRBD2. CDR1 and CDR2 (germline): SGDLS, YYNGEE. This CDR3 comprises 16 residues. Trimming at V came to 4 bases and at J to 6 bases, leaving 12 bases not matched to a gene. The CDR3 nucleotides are TGTGCCAGCAGCCTGGCGTCTAGCGGGACCATGGATACGCAGTATTTT. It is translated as CASSLASSGTMDTQYF.

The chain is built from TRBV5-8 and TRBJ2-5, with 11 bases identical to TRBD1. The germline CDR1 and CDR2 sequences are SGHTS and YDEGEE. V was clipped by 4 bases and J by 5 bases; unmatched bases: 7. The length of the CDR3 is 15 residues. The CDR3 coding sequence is TGTGCCAGCAGCAAAGGGGACAGGGGGTTCGAGACCCAGTACTTC. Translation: CASSKGDRGFETQYF.

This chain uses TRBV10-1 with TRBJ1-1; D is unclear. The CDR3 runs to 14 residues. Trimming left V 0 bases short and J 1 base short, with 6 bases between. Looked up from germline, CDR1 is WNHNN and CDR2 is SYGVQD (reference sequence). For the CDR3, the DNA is TGCGCCAGCAGTGAGTCGCCAGGGAACACTGAAGCTTTCTTT. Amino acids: CASSESPGNTEAFF.

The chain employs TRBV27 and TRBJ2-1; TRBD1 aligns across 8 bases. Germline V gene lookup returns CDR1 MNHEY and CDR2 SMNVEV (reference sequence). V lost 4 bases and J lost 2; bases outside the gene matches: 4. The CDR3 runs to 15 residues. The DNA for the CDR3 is TGTGCCAGCAGTTCCGGACAGGGAACCTACAATGAGCAGTTCTTC. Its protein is CASSSGQGTYNEQFF.

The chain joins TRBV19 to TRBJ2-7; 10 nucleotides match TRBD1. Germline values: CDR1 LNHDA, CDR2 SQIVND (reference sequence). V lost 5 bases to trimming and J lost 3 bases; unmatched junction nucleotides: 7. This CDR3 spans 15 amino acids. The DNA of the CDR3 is TGTGCCAGTAGTCGTGGGGACAGGGGACGCTACGAGCAGTACTTC. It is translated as CASSRGDRGRYEQYF.

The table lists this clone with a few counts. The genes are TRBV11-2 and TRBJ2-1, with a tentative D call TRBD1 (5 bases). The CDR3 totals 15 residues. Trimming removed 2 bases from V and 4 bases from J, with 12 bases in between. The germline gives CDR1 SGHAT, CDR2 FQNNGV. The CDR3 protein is CASSLWQGDYNEQFF. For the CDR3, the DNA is TGTGCCAGCAGCTTATGGCAAGGGGATTACAATGAGCAGTTCTTC.

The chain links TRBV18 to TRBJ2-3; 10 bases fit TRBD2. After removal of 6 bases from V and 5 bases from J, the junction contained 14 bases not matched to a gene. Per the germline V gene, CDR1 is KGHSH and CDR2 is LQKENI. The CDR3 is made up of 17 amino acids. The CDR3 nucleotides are TGTGCCAGCTCCCCGGCCTTACTAGCGGGAAAAGGAGATACGCAGTATTTT. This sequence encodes CASSPALLAGKGDTQYF.

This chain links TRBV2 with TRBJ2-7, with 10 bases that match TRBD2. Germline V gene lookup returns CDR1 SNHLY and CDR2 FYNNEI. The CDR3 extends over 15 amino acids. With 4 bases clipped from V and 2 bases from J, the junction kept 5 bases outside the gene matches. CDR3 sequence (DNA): TGTGCCAGCAGTGGGGCTAGCGGGAGTCCCTACGAGCAGTACTTC. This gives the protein CASSGASGSPYEQYF.

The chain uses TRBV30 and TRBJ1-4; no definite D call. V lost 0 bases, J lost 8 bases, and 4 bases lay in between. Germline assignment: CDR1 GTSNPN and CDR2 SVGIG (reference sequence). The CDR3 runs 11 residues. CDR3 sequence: CAWSVLEKLFF. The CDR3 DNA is TGTGCCTGGAGTGTATTAGAAAAACTGTTTTTT.

The CDR3 coding sequence is TGTGCCAGCAGCTTCGGGAAGGGCGGGGCAAACACCGGGGAGCTGTTTTTT. Amino acids: CASSFGKGGANTGELFF. The gene calls are TRBV11-2 and TRBJ2-2; D perhaps matches TRBD2 (6 bases). V lost 3 bases and J lost 2, with 16 bases in between. Germline CDR1 SGHAT, CDR2 FQNNGV. The CDR3 loop spans 17 amino acids.